The sequence of this TCR beta chain was determined in a study of T cells expressing NK-cell markers. Overall study context: All TCR beta repertoires analysed originated from sorted CD3+CD56+NKG2C+, CD3+CD56+NKG2C- and CD3+CD56-NKG2C+ T cells. General study results and limits: A handful of donors showed these clonotypes also leading the CD3+CD56-NKG2C+ fraction.

The CDR3 has 17 residues. CDR1 and CDR2 from the germline V gene are SQVTM and ANQGSEA. The cDNA for TCR beta came from 5'RACE template switching with UMIs. TCRdb reanalyzed the 5' RACE reads, giving one entry per CDR3 protein sequence and no DNA. The sample has 200,000 to 300,000 distinct CDR3 sequences. Details on this clonotype: Its antigen is as yet unknown.

The source of this sequence is a man between 18 and 29 years old in good health. The sample was blood T cells: a sorted CD56 or NKG2C T cell subset, CD4+ or CD8+ T cells, or bulk PBMC T cells (not recorded which). This chain links TRBV29-1 with TRBJ1-1; TCRdb indicates TRBD1, and absent DNA this call remains unverified. The CDR3 here is CSVEYISRGQQNTEAFF.